This entry lists 27 T cell receptor beta chains sequenced from one sample in a study of control samples from healthy donors and cancer patients. The table came from immunoSEQ multiplex PCR; TCRdb's copy has only in-frame clones and leaves some out. The profile shows a few hundred thousand clones, around 90% of them singletons. Sequencing was done on a sample of PBMCs. Receptor source: a man aged 40-55 years with head and neck cancer.

The chain uses TRBV14 and TRBJ2-7; no clear D gene. This CDR3 is built from 13 residues. Germline-derived CDR1 and CDR2 are SGHDN and FVKESK. V was pared by 3 bases and J by 0 bases, with 6 bases between. The CDR3 is CASSQGYSYEQYF. CDR3 sequence (DNA): TGTGCCAGCAGCCAGGGGTACTCCTACGAGCAGTACTTC.

This chain connects TRBV7-9 to TRBJ2-1; TRBD1 might be the D (6 bases). CDR1 SEHNR and CDR2 FQNEAQ come from the germline V gene (reference sequence). This CDR3 has 11 residues. Between the trimmed V and J ends, which lost 8 bases and 8 bases, there was a span of 10 bases. The CDR3: CASGHRDEQFF. DNA of the CDR3: TGTGCCAGCGGACACAGGGATGAGCAGTTCTTC.

The DNA for the CDR3 is TGTGCCAGCAGCACCCCAGGGGGAAGCCGGGACAGGGGTTCCAACGAGCAGTACTTC. It specifies CASSTPGGSRDRGSNEQYF. The J gene is TRBJ2-7, the V gene TRBV9; 10 positions match TRBD1. The CDR3 is 19 residues long. In germline, CDR1 is SGDLS, CDR2 YYNGEE. With 4 bases clipped from V and 5 bases from J, the junction kept 21 bases outside the gene matches.

The chain is built from TRBV14 and TRBJ2-7; 10 bases map to TRBD1. The CDR3 contains 14 residues. CDR1 is SGHDN, CDR2 FVKESK, per germline. Losses at the gene ends were 4 bases for V and 2 bases for J; bases not matched to a gene: 2. CDR3 region: CASSPGTGAYEQYF. Here the CDR3 DNA reads TGTGCCAGCAGCCCCGGGACAGGGGCCTACGAGCAGTACTTC.

This clone is a singleton in its sample. The J gene is TRBJ2-1, the V gene TRBV2; D not certain. The V end was cut by 2 bases, the J end by 9 bases, with 11 bases between. CDR3 length: 13 residues. Germline CDR1 is SNHLY and CDR2 is FYNNEI. The CDR3 nucleotides read TGTGCCAGCAGTGAACAGGAATATACTGAGCAGTTCTTC. This translates into CASSEQEYTEQFF.

The chain links TRBV4-2 to TRBJ2-1; D may be TRBD2 (5 bases). The CDR3 spans 15 residues. V was clipped by 1 base and J by 5 bases, with 12 bases between them. From germline, CDR1 is LGHNA and CDR2 YNFKEQ. CDR3 DNA: TGTGCCAGCAGCCAAGGTATGGCGGGTAACAATGAGCAGTTCTTC. Amino acids: CASSQGMAGNNEQFF.

The gene calls are TRBV28 and TRBJ1-4, with TRBD1 as a possible D gene (5 bases). The germline V and J ends were trimmed by 5 bases and 5 bases, with 15 bases remaining between them. This CDR3 region has 15 residues. Germline-derived CDR1 and CDR2 are MDHEN and SYDVKM. In DNA form, the CDR3 reads TGTGCCAGCAGTCCACCCGGGACGGAAAATGAAAAACTGTTTTTT. It codes for CASSPPGTENEKLFF.

The CDR3, as DNA: TGTGCCAGCAGCGCCAGGGGGACCCAAGAGACCCAGTACTTC. Amino acids: CASSARGTQETQYF. This sequence joins TRBV9 and TRBJ2-5; 7 nucleotides line up with TRBD1. This CDR3 is 14 amino acids long. The V gene end was trimmed by 3 bases and the J gene end by 1 base; junction bases not matched to a gene: 3. Germline V gene sequence: CDR1 SGDLS, CDR2 YYNGEE.

The chain links TRBV27 to TRBJ2-1; D remains ambiguous. V gave up 6 bases and J gave up 7 bases, with 10 bases separating them. The CDR3 is made up of 12 amino acids. Germline V lookup: CDR1 MNHEY, CDR2 SMNVEV (reference sequence). Here the CDR3 reads CASSTPNNEQFF. Here the CDR3 DNA reads TGTGCCAGCAGCACCCCGAATAATGAGCAGTTCTTC.

The genes are TRBV15 and TRBJ1-2, with a weak D call TRBD1 (5 bases). From germline, CDR1 is LNHNV and CDR2 YYDKDF (reference sequence). The CDR3 runs 15 residues. V lost 4 bases to trimming and J lost 10 bases, with 22 bases between them. Written as DNA, the CDR3 is TGTGCCACCAGCACCCTTGTAGGTCAGGGTATGGACTACACCTTC. Amino acid sequence: CATSTLVGQGMDYTF.

This chain joins TRBV9 and TRBJ2-2, with a possible D match to TRBD2 (6 bases). The CDR3 totals 15 residues. Trimming took 1 base from V and 4 from J, leaving 11 bases between them. The germline gives CDR1 SGDLS, CDR2 YYNGEE. Here the CDR3 DNA reads TGTGCCAGCAGCGTAACGGGACTTTTCACCGGGGAGCTGTTTTTT. Its protein is CASSVTGLFTGELFF.

The DNA for the CDR3 is TGTGCCAGCAGCTTAGACCTAGCGGGAGATAAGTACGAGCAGTACTTC. Protein: CASSLDLAGDKYEQYF. The rearrangement links TRBV11-2 to TRBJ2-7; 10 nucleotides line up with TRBD2. The CDR3 has 16 amino acids. Germline CDR1 SGHAT, CDR2 FQNNGV. Trimming removed 0 bases from V and 4 bases from J; junction bases left unmatched: 6.

This chain's CDR3 is CASSLATGLETQYF. CDR3 DNA sequence: TGCGCCAGCAGCTTGGCAACTGGGCTGGAGACCCAGTACTTC. This chain connects TRBV5-1 to TRBJ2-5, with D hard to call. Germline V gene data show CDR1 as SGHRS and CDR2 as YFSETQ. V gave up 0 bases and J gave up 5 bases, with 11 bases separating them. CDR3 length equals 14 residues.

A word on this clone: This specimen includes other DNA sequences encoding the same CDR3. V usage is TRBV15 and J usage is TRBJ1-5; D gene uncertain. Trimming shortened V by 0 bases and J by 3 bases, and 0 bases separated the two germline ends. Germline lookup yields CDR1 LNHNV and CDR2 YYDKDF (reference sequence). This CDR3 has 12 residues. CDR3 region: CATSRDNQPQHF. In DNA, the CDR3 is TGTGCCACCAGCAGAGACAATCAGCCCCAGCATTTT.

This clone was recorded a few times. The rearrangement links TRBV6-5 to TRBJ2-2; D tentatively fits TRBD1 or TRBD2 (5 bases each). CDR1 and CDR2 from the germline V gene are MNHEY and SVGAGI. V gave up 6 bases and J gave up 6 bases, with 17 bases separating them. This CDR3 has 15 residues. The CDR3 coding sequence is TGTGCCAGCAGCCAAGGGACCCCCCGTTCCGGGGAGCTGTTTTTT. Encoded protein: CASSQGTPRSGELFF.

The chain joins TRBV7-9 to TRBJ2-5; TRBD2 agrees at 9 bases. CDR1 is SEHNR and CDR2 is FQNEAQ in the germline V gene (reference sequence). The CDR3 sequence is 14 residues long. J gave up 5 bases and V 9 bases, and 10 bases lay outside the gene matches. CDR3 in DNA: TGTGCCAGTCAGCCAGCGGGAGGCGGGGAGACCCAGTACTTC. Translating it yields CASQPAGGGETQYF.

The chain links TRBV15 to TRBJ2-2, with TRBD1 matching over 11 bases. The CDR3 extends over 14 amino acids. V was clipped by 7 bases and J by 6 bases; unmatched bases: 4. Germline CDR1 is LNHNV and CDR2 is YYDKDF (reference sequence). CDR3 in DNA: TGTGCCACCACCCGGGACAGGGGGTCCGGGGAGCTGTTTTTT. It translates to CATTRDRGSGELFF.

The chain has TRBV28 and TRBJ2-2, with D tentatively TRBD2 (6 bases). This CDR3 is 15 amino acids long. Trimming cost V 5 bases and J 5 bases, with 15 bases left between them. From germline, CDR1 is MDHEN and CDR2 SYDVKM. The CDR3 loop is CASSMSMAGTGELFF. The CDR3 region has the DNA TGTGCCAGCAGTATGTCAATGGCGGGGACCGGGGAGCTGTTTTTT. Complete variable domain (other parts from reference TRBV28 and TRBJ2-2): DVKVTQSSRYLVKRTGEKVFLECVQDMDHENMFWYRQDPGLGLRLIYFSYDVKMKEKGDIPEGYSVSREKKERFSLILESASTNQTSMYLCASSMSMAGTGELFFGEGSRLTVL.

J is TRBJ1-1 and V is TRBV7-9; D gene unclear. Per the germline V gene, CDR1 is SEHNR and CDR2 is FQNEAQ (reference sequence). The CDR3 covers 13 residues. V shed 5 bases and J shed 4 bases, with 11 bases lying between them. DNA for the CDR3: TGTGCCAGCAGCCTCCTGGATGGCACTGAAGCTTTCTTT. Translated, it gives CASSLLDGTEAFF.

The gene calls are TRBV30 and TRBJ1-6; D gene unclear. Per the germline V gene, CDR1 is GTSNPN and CDR2 is SVGIG (reference sequence). The V end lost 2 bases, the J end lost 9 bases, and 8 bases lay between the germline ends. This CDR3 has 12 amino acids. The CDR3 nucleotides read TGTGCCTGGAGTTGGGAAAGTTCACCCCTCCACTTT. Its translation is CAWSWESSPLHF.

This chain links TRBV5-4 with TRBJ2-5, with a weak D call TRBD1 (7 bases). CDR1 and CDR2 from the germline V gene are SGHNT and YYREEE (reference sequence). The CDR3 is 14 residues long. V lost 4 bases, J lost 5 bases, and 15 bases lay in between. The DNA for the CDR3 is TGTGCCAGCAGCCAAACAGGGGCGGGGGAGACCCAGTACTTC. The encoded protein is CASSQTGAGETQYF.

J is TRBJ1-1 and V is TRBV30; D is unresolved. CDR3 length: 12 residues. Trimming shortened V by 2 bases and J by 11 bases, and 15 bases separated the two germline ends. Germline CDR1 is GTSNPN and CDR2 is SVGIG (reference sequence). The CDR3 loop reads CAWSSSTSGAFF. The CDR3 bases are TGTGCCTGGAGTTCTTCTACCTCTGGCGCTTTCTTT. The whole variable domain, filled in from reference TRBV30 and TRBJ1-1, reads SQTIHQWPATLVQPVGSPLSLECTVEGTSNPNLYWYRQAAGRGLQLLFYSVGIGQISSEVPQNLSASRPQDRQFILSSKKLLLSDSGFYLCAWSSSTSGAFFGQGTRLTVV.

This rearrangement joins TRBV3-1 (or the pseudogene TRBV3-2) to TRBJ2-1; D tentatively fits TRBD1 or TRBD2 (6 bases each). Germline V gene sequence: CDR1 LGHDT, CDR2 YNNKEL (reference sequence). Trimming left V 6 bases short and J 9 bases short, with 9 bases between. The CDR3 has 11 residues. CDR3 coding DNA: TGTGCCAGCAGGGGGGGCAGTGAGCAGTTCTTC. Protein product: CASRGGSEQFF.

This chain connects TRBV7-9 to TRBJ2-5; TRBD2 might be the D (5 bases). V shed 1 base and J shed 5 bases, with 20 bases lying between them. The CDR3 runs 17 residues. Per germline, CDR1 SEHNR and CDR2 FQNEAQ (reference sequence). The CDR3 coding sequence is TGTGCCAGCAGCTTAGGGTGGAGCTTCTCGGACTCGGAGACCCAGTACTTC. Protein product: CASSLGWSFSDSETQYF.

The V and J genes are TRBV3-1 (or the pseudogene TRBV3-2) and TRBJ2-6; the D gene is possibly TRBD2 (5 bases). Germline V gene sequence: CDR1 LGHDT, CDR2 YNNKEL (reference sequence). Trimming took 1 base from V and 4 from J, leaving 14 bases between them. The CDR3 runs 17 residues. This CDR3 reads CASSQVGSSAGANVLTF. CDR3 in DNA: TGTGCCAGCAGCCAAGTTGGGAGTTCCGCGGGGGCCAACGTCCTGACTTTC.

The genes are TRBV27 and TRBJ1-2; maybe TRBD1 (5 bases). V was trimmed by 5 bases and J by 4 bases, leaving 17 bases between them. Germline V lookup: CDR1 MNHEY, CDR2 SMNVEV (reference sequence). This CDR3 contains 15 residues. The CDR3 DNA reads as TGTGCCAGCAGTCCGGGAGGAGGGACCTTCTATGGCTACACCTTC. Translation gives CASSPGGGTFYGYTF.

The chain links TRBV12-3 or TRBV12-4 to TRBJ1-3; no firm D call. The CDR3 sequence is 13 residues long. V lost 3 bases and J lost 4, with 7 bases in between. The CDR3 here is CASSFWQGNTIYF. Here the CDR3 DNA reads TGTGCCAGCAGTTTCTGGCAGGGAAACACCATATATTTT.